A selection of T cell receptor beta chains follows, all from one sample in a study of cytomegalovirus exposure and HLA in healthy donors. Generated by immunoSEQ multiplex PCR, the TCRdb table keeps only in-frame clones and is missing some. Here the sample spans about 84,000 clones, roughly 93% being singletons. Sequenced input: PBMCs. The origin of the receptors is a man between 25 and 39 years old in good health and CMV-seronegative. The CDR3 runs from the conserved cysteine through the conserved F or W. Each record gives: clone size, J gene, V gene, D gene, CDR3 protein, CDR3 DNA. A D gene is named only where the DNA matches it firmly. Not every row has a clone size; where given, it reads once, few, many or a size class.

abundance: NA
j_gene: TRBJ1-4
v_gene: TRBV5-1
d_gene: TRBD1
CDR3aa: CASSLQGANEKLFF
CDR3nt: TGCGCCAGCAGCCTACAGGGGGCCAATGAAAAACTGTTTTTT

abundance: NA
j_gene: TRBJ2-5
v_gene: TRBV2
d_gene: NA
CDR3aa: CASSEGALGLETQYF
CDR3nt: TGTGCCAGCAGTGAGGGGGCTTTGGGTCTCGAGACCCAGTACTTC

abundance: NA
j_gene: TRBJ2-7
v_gene: TRBV28
d_gene: TRBD2
CDR3aa: CASILGRGAYEQYF
CDR3nt: TGTGCCAGCATTCTCGGGCGGGGGGCCTACGAGCAGTACTTC

abundance: NA
j_gene: TRBJ2-7
v_gene: TRBV6-1
d_gene: NA
CDR3aa: CASSSTGNEQYF
CDR3nt: TGTGCCAGCAGCTCTACAGGGAACGAGCAGTACTTC

abundance: NA
j_gene: TRBJ1-2
v_gene: TRBV11-2
d_gene: NA
CDR3aa: CASSLLTESYGYTF
CDR3nt: TGTGCCAGCAGCTTACTCACAGAGTCCTATGGCTACACCTTC

abundance: NA
j_gene: TRBJ2-4
v_gene: TRBV15
d_gene: NA
CDR3aa: CATSRVQGAAKNIQYF
CDR3nt: TGTGCCACCAGCAGAGTTCAGGGTGCAGCCAAAAACATTCAGTACTTC

abundance: NA
j_gene: TRBJ2-5
v_gene: TRBV23-1
d_gene: NA
CDR3aa: CASTGLETQYF
CDR3nt: TGCGCCAGCACCGGACTAGAGACCCAGTACTTC

abundance: NA
j_gene: TRBJ1-2
v_gene: TRBV15
d_gene: NA
CDR3aa: CATSRDRAGGVYTF
CDR3nt: TGTGCCACCAGCAGAGATAGGGCCGGGGGGGTCTACACCTTC

abundance: NA
j_gene: TRBJ2-3
v_gene: TRBV2
d_gene: NA
CDR3aa: CASSREFPTDTQYF
CDR3nt: TGTGCCAGCAGTCGGGAGTTCCCCACAGATACGCAGTATTTT

abundance: NA
j_gene: TRBJ2-1
v_gene: TRBV5-1
d_gene: TRBD1
CDR3aa: CASSPRQGAYNEQFF
CDR3nt: TGCGCCAGCAGCCCCCGACAGGGTGCCTACAATGAGCAGTTCTTC

abundance: NA
j_gene: TRBJ2-5
v_gene: TRBV9
d_gene: NA
CDR3aa: CASSRRLGETQYF
CDR3nt: TGTGCCAGCAGCCGACGACTAGGTGAGACCCAGTACTTC

abundance: NA
j_gene: TRBJ2-5
v_gene: TRBV5-4
d_gene: TRBD2
CDR3aa: CASSLAGGGTETQYF
CDR3nt: TGTGCCAGCAGCTTGGCCGGGGGGGGTACAGAGACCCAGTACTTC

abundance: NA
j_gene: TRBJ1-4
v_gene: TRBV28
d_gene: NA
CDR3aa: CASSLGGLNEKLFF
CDR3nt: TGTGCCAGCAGTTTAGGAGGGTTAAATGAAAAACTGTTTTTT

abundance: NA
j_gene: TRBJ2-2
v_gene: TRBV27
d_gene: NA
CDR3aa: CASSLFRGARAGNTGELFF
CDR3nt: TGTGCCAGCAGTTTATTCCGGGGGGCCCGGGCGGGGAACACCGGGGAGCTGTTTTTT

abundance: few
j_gene: TRBJ1-2
v_gene: TRBV27
d_gene: NA
CDR3aa: CASSKDSYGYTF
CDR3nt: TGTGCCAGCAGTAAGGACAGCTATGGCTACACCTTC

abundance: NA
j_gene: TRBJ2-2
v_gene: TRBV4-1
d_gene: TRBD1
CDR3aa: CASSQSNRGRTGELFF
CDR3nt: TGCGCCAGCAGCCAGTCCAACAGGGGGCGCACCGGGGAGCTGTTTTTT

abundance: NA
j_gene: TRBJ1-4
v_gene: TRBV18
d_gene: TRBD1
CDR3aa: CASSPRDRSGNEKLFF
CDR3nt: TGTGCCAGCTCACCCCGGGACAGGAGCGGGAATGAAAAACTGTTTTTT

abundance: NA
j_gene: TRBJ1-1
v_gene: TRBV6-1
d_gene: NA
CDR3aa: CASKIEQGRAAFF
CDR3nt: TGTGCCAGCAAAATAGAACAGGGTCGTGCGGCTTTCTTT

abundance: NA
j_gene: TRBJ2-5
v_gene: TRBV19
d_gene: NA
CDR3aa: CATSARGYQETQYF
CDR3nt: TGTGCCACGAGTGCTAGGGGGTACCAAGAGACCCAGTACTTC

abundance: NA
j_gene: TRBJ2-3
v_gene: TRBV5-1
d_gene: TRBD2
CDR3aa: CASSPKRGVNLNTQYF
CDR3nt: TGCGCCAGCAGTCCGAAGCGGGGGGTCAACTTGAATACGCAGTATTTT

abundance: NA
j_gene: TRBJ2-5
v_gene: TRBV5-1
d_gene: TRBD2
CDR3aa: CASSFSGGRQETQYF
CDR3nt: TGCGCCAGCAGCTTTAGCGGGGGGCGCCAAGAGACCCAGTACTTC

abundance: NA
j_gene: TRBJ2-1
v_gene: TRBV5-1
d_gene: TRBD2
CDR3aa: CASSFSGEYNEQFF
CDR3nt: TGCGCCAGCAGCTTCAGCGGGGAATACAATGAGCAGTTCTTC

abundance: NA
j_gene: TRBJ2-5
v_gene: TRBV27
d_gene: TRBD1
CDR3aa: CASSLFGTAQETQYF
CDR3nt: TGTGCCAGCAGTTTATTCGGGACAGCTCAAGAGACCCAGTACTTC

abundance: NA
j_gene: TRBJ2-7
v_gene: TRBV27
d_gene: TRBD1
CDR3aa: CASREGQGPTYEQYF
CDR3nt: TGTGCCAGCAGGGAAGGACAGGGGCCGACCTACGAGCAGTACTTC

abundance: NA
j_gene: TRBJ2-7
v_gene: TRBV15
d_gene: NA
CDR3aa: CATSRDRGGKRGEQYF
CDR3nt: TGTGCCACCAGCAGAGATCGAGGGGGTAAACGGGGCGAGCAGTACTTC

abundance: once
j_gene: TRBJ1-5
v_gene: TRBV6-6
d_gene: NA
CDR3aa: CASTHGRGDNQPQHF
CDR3nt: TGTGCCAGCACTCACGGCAGGGGAGACAATCAGCCCCAGCATTTT

abundance: NA
j_gene: TRBJ2-3
v_gene: TRBV6-5
d_gene: NA
CDR3aa: CASSPTTVTDTQYF
CDR3nt: TGTGCCAGCAGCCCAACGACAGTCACAGATACGCAGTATTTT

abundance: NA
j_gene: TRBJ2-3
v_gene: TRBV11-3
d_gene: NA
CDR3aa: CASVDREADTQYF
CDR3nt: TGTGCCAGCGTCGACAGGGAGGCGGATACGCAGTATTTT

abundance: NA
j_gene: TRBJ1-1
v_gene: TRBV6-1
d_gene: NA
CDR3aa: CASIEWGGAAKAFF
CDR3nt: TGTGCCAGCATTGAATGGGGGGGCGCAGCTAAAGCTTTCTTT

abundance: NA
j_gene: TRBJ1-3
v_gene: TRBV6-1
d_gene: NA
CDR3aa: CASSEGVGGGFRDTIYF
CDR3nt: TGTGCCAGCAGTGAAGGTGTGGGAGGGGGATTTCGGGACACCATATATTTT

abundance: NA
j_gene: TRBJ1-1
v_gene: TRBV11-2
d_gene: NA
CDR3aa: CASSPDSGLNTEAFF
CDR3nt: TGTGCCAGCAGCCCAGACTCGGGTTTGAACACTGAAGCTTTCTTT

abundance: NA
j_gene: TRBJ2-7
v_gene: TRBV5-1
d_gene: NA
CDR3aa: CASSGQGDSYEQYF
CDR3nt: TGCGCCAGCAGCGGGCAGGGTGACTCCTACGAGCAGTACTTC

abundance: NA
j_gene: TRBJ2-5
v_gene: TRBV6-1
d_gene: NA
CDR3aa: CASSGGRQETQYF
CDR3nt: TGTGCCAGTTCGGGGGGCCGCCAAGAGACCCAGTACTTC

abundance: NA
j_gene: TRBJ1-4
v_gene: TRBV9
d_gene: TRBD1
CDR3aa: CASSDRQGAGEKLFF
CDR3nt: TGTGCCAGCAGTGACCGACAGGGGGCGGGTGAAAAACTGTTTTTT

abundance: NA
j_gene: TRBJ1-5
v_gene: TRBV28
d_gene: NA
CDR3aa: CASSLIPYGTTVQNQPQHF
CDR3nt: TGTGCCAGCAGTTTAATCCCTTACGGTACGACAGTACAAAATCAGCCCCAGCATTTT

abundance: NA
j_gene: TRBJ2-1
v_gene: TRBV6-1
d_gene: TRBD1
CDR3aa: CASVTGGLSYNEQFF
CDR3nt: TGTGCCAGCGTGACAGGGGGCCTCTCCTACAATGAGCAGTTCTTC

abundance: NA
j_gene: TRBJ1-2
v_gene: TRBV19
d_gene: TRBD1
CDR3aa: CASSMGTVYGYTF
CDR3nt: TGTGCCAGTAGTATGGGGACAGTCTATGGCTACACCTTC

abundance: NA
j_gene: TRBJ2-7
v_gene: TRBV7-2
d_gene: NA
CDR3aa: CASSDPRGSYEQYF
CDR3nt: TGTGCCAGCAGCGACCCCAGGGGTAGCTACGAGCAGTACTTC

abundance: NA
j_gene: TRBJ2-6
v_gene: TRBV4-1
d_gene: NA
CDR3aa: CASSQRGAAGANVLTF
CDR3nt: TGCGCCAGCAGCCAACGGGGGGCCGCTGGGGCCAACGTCCTGACTTTC

abundance: once
j_gene: TRBJ1-5
v_gene: TRBV2
d_gene: NA
CDR3aa: CASSELRLGNQPQHF
CDR3nt: TGTGCCAGCAGTGAGCTCCGGCTAGGCAATCAGCCCCAGCATTTT

abundance: few
j_gene: TRBJ2-1
v_gene: TRBV21-1
d_gene: NA
CDR3aa: CASSKARLPSSYNEQFF
CDR3nt: TGTGCCAGCAGCAAAGCGCGCCTCCCGAGCTCCTACAATGAGCAGTTCTTC

abundance: NA
j_gene: TRBJ2-7
v_gene: TRBV7-2
d_gene: NA
CDR3aa: CASSSTATQLIRSYEQYF
CDR3nt: TGTGCCAGCAGCTCCACCGCCACCCAGTTGATTCGCTCCTACGAGCAGTACTTC

abundance: NA
j_gene: TRBJ2-1
v_gene: TRBV4-1
d_gene: NA
CDR3aa: CASSSPSGWQFF
CDR3nt: TGCGCCAGCAGCTCCCCCTCCGGGTGGCAGTTCTTC

abundance: once
j_gene: TRBJ2-3
v_gene: TRBV5-6
d_gene: TRBD1
CDR3aa: CASSSYRGATDTQYF
CDR3nt: TGTGCCAGCAGCAGTTACAGGGGAGCCACAGATACGCAGTATTTT

abundance: NA
j_gene: TRBJ2-3
v_gene: TRBV6-1
d_gene: NA
CDR3aa: CASRGFTDTQYF
CDR3nt: TGTGCCAGTAGGGGGTTTACAGATACGCAGTATTTT

abundance: NA
j_gene: TRBJ1-2
v_gene: TRBV19
d_gene: NA
CDR3aa: CASSISSGSSYGYTF
CDR3nt: TGTGCCAGTAGTATCTCCTCGGGGTCAAGCTATGGCTACACCTTC

abundance: NA
j_gene: TRBJ1-1
v_gene: TRBV9
d_gene: NA
CDR3aa: CASSPPRNTEAFF
CDR3nt: TGTGCCAGCAGCCCCCCCCGGAACACTGAAGCTTTCTTT

abundance: NA
j_gene: TRBJ2-5
v_gene: TRBV28
d_gene: NA
CDR3aa: CASSLGQGGQETQYF
CDR3nt: TGTGCCAGCAGTTTAGGGCAGGGGGGCCAAGAGACCCAGTACTTC

abundance: few
j_gene: TRBJ1-2
v_gene: TRBV15
d_gene: TRBD1
CDR3aa: CATSRGQGQVYGYTF
CDR3nt: TGTGCCACCAGCAGAGGACAGGGACAAGTCTATGGCTACACCTTC

abundance: NA
j_gene: TRBJ2-7
v_gene: TRBV7-9
d_gene: TRBD2
CDR3aa: CASSFLSGGPLYEQYF
CDR3nt: TGTGCCAGCAGCTTCCTGAGCGGGGGGCCACTGTACGAGCAGTACTTC

abundance: NA
j_gene: TRBJ1-2
v_gene: TRBV19
d_gene: NA
CDR3aa: CASSNDHRDLRPDYGYTF
CDR3nt: TGTGCCAGTAGTAACGACCACAGGGATTTACGCCCTGACTATGGCTACACCTTC

abundance: NA
j_gene: TRBJ2-2
v_gene: TRBV7-9
d_gene: NA
CDR3aa: CASTSLGAFGGELFF
CDR3nt: TGTGCCAGCACCTCGTTGGGGGCGTTCGGCGGGGAGCTGTTTTTT

abundance: NA
j_gene: TRBJ2-5
v_gene: TRBV5-1
d_gene: TRBD1
CDR3aa: CASSLTGGTQETQYF
CDR3nt: TGCGCCAGCAGCTTGACAGGGGGGACTCAGGAGACCCAGTACTTC

abundance: once
j_gene: TRBJ2-1
v_gene: TRBV6-5
d_gene: TRBD2
CDR3aa: CASGLAGYNEQFF
CDR3nt: TGTGCCAGCGGACTAGCGGGATACAATGAGCAGTTCTTC

abundance: NA
j_gene: TRBJ2-1
v_gene: TRBV5-1
d_gene: TRBD1
CDR3aa: CASSFGQGNSYNEQFF
CDR3nt: TGCGCCAGCAGCTTTGGACAGGGTAACTCCTACAATGAGCAGTTCTTC

abundance: NA
j_gene: TRBJ2-3
v_gene: TRBV6-5
d_gene: NA
CDR3aa: CASGRGIDTQYF
CDR3nt: TGTGCCAGCGGACGAGGGATCGATACGCAGTATTTT

abundance: NA
j_gene: TRBJ2-7
v_gene: TRBV15
d_gene: NA
CDR3aa: CATSRTGSYEQYF
CDR3nt: TGTGCCACCAGCAGAACGGGCTCCTACGAGCAGTACTTC

abundance: NA
j_gene: TRBJ1-1
v_gene: TRBV19
d_gene: NA
CDR3aa: CASSFLRRMDTEAFF
CDR3nt: TGTGCCAGTAGCTTCCTAAGGAGGATGGACACTGAAGCTTTCTTT